The 23 T cell receptor beta chains in this list originate from one sample, sequenced in a study of identifying expanded T cells in peripheral blood. Clones were sequenced by immunoSEQ multiplex PCR, and TCRdb holds only the in-frame ones, with some missing. The table has 70,000 to 95,000 clones, 85% to 90% seen once. Sequenced input: blood. The receptors stem from a person aged 18 to 75 in good health.

This rearrangement joins TRBV30 to TRBJ1-5; D call uncertain. From germline, CDR1 is GTSNPN and CDR2 SVGIG (reference sequence). The V gene lost 0 bases and the J gene lost 8 bases, with 11 bases spanning the gap. CDR3 length: 13 amino acids. The CDR3 DNA sequence: TGTGCCTGGAGTGTAGGATCGGGTAAGCCCCAGCATTTT. Residues: CAWSVGSGKPQHF.

This sequence joins TRBV10-1 and TRBJ2-3, with a tentative D call TRBD1 (5 bases). Trimming cost V 4 bases and J 4 bases, with 9 bases left between them. The length of the CDR3 is 13 residues. Per the germline V gene, CDR1 is WNHNN and CDR2 is SYGVQD (reference sequence). CDR3 nucleotides: TGCGCCAGCAGTGGCTGGGGCCCAGATACGCAGTATTTT. This gives the protein CASSGWGPDTQYF.

V usage is TRBV9 and J usage is TRBJ2-2; TRBD2 matches at 7 bases. The CDR3 is made up of 17 amino acids. Germline V CDR1 and CDR2: SGDLS, YYNGEE. The J segment lost 3 bases and the V segment lost 2 bases, leaving 10 bases of the junction unmatched. The CDR3 here is CASSVYPGGIDTGELFF. The CDR3 region has the DNA TGTGCCAGCAGCGTTTATCCGGGAGGCATAGACACCGGGGAGCTGTTTTTT.

The chain employs TRBV19 and TRBJ1-1; TRBD1 agrees at 8 bases. V lost 3 bases, J lost 5 bases, and 14 bases stayed unmatched. From germline, CDR1 is LNHDA and CDR2 SQIVND (reference sequence). The CDR3 consists of 17 residues. CDR3 residues: CASSIRVAGGLRTEAFF. CDR3 nucleotides: TGTGCCAGTAGTATTAGGGTGGCAGGGGGCTTAAGGACTGAAGCTTTCTTT.

This chain links TRBV2 with TRBJ2-4; D call uncertain. Germline V gene sequence: CDR1 SNHLY, CDR2 FYNNEI. Deletions cut 1 base from V and 8 bases from J, with 18 bases between. The CDR3 runs to 16 residues. Here the CDR3 DNA reads TGTGCCAGCAGTGAAGAACAAGGGCCCACCCCGGACATTCAGTACTTC. Translated: CASSEEQGPTPDIQYF. Drawing the rest from reference TRBV2 and TRBJ2-4, the complete variable domain is EPEVTQTPSHQVTQMGQEVILRCVPISNHLYFYWYRQILGQKVEFLVSFYNNEISEKSEIFDDQFSVERPDGSNFTLKIRSTKLEDSAMYFCASSEEQGPTPDIQYFGAGTRLSVL.

The V call is TRBV7-9, the J call TRBJ2-7, with D maybe TRBD1 (6 bases). The germline V gene encodes CDR1 SEHNR and CDR2 FQNEAQ (reference sequence). V lost 1 base and J lost 2, with 18 bases in between. This CDR3 is 17 amino acids long. The CDR3: CASSLGSSRGRPYEQYF. CDR3 nucleotides: TGTGCCAGCAGCTTAGGGTCAAGCAGGGGTCGCCCCTACGAGCAGTACTTC.

The J gene is TRBJ2-2, the V gene TRBV5-6, with 8 positions matching TRBD1. The CDR3 has 13 residues. V shed 4 bases, J shed 6 bases, and the junction held 2 bases outside the gene matches. Germline-derived CDR1 and CDR2 are SGHDT and YYEEEE. The CDR3 reads CASSRTGPGELFF. The CDR3 DNA follows: TGTGCCAGCAGCCGGACAGGGCCCGGGGAGCTGTTTTTT.

The CDR3 DNA sequence: TGTGCCAGCCGCCCTAGCACAGATACGCAGTATTTT. It translates to CASRPSTDTQYF. The V and J genes are TRBV2 and TRBJ2-3; D remains ambiguous. The V and J ends lost 8 bases and 0 bases respectively, with 6 bases between them. CDR3 size: 12 residues. CDR1 is SNHLY, CDR2 FYNNEI, per germline.

This chain uses TRBV11-2 with TRBJ2-3, with D unresolved. V lost 3 bases and J lost 6, with 4 bases in between. Germline values: CDR1 SGHAT, CDR2 FQNNGV. The CDR3 has 11 residues. The CDR3 coding sequence is TGTGCCAGCAGCTTCGCTGATACGCAGTATTTT. Translation gives CASSFADTQYF.

CDR3 sequence reads: CASSFSTNSYEQYF. CDR3 coding DNA: TGTGCCAGCAGCTTTTCCACAAACTCCTACGAGCAGTACTTC. The J gene is TRBJ2-7, the V gene TRBV5-4; no definite D call. Per germline, CDR1 SGHNT and CDR2 YYREEE (reference sequence). V dropped 2 bases and J dropped 0 bases, with 9 bases sitting between them. CDR3 length: 14 amino acids.

This chain's CDR3 is CASSSWTSGNTGELFF. The CDR3 DNA reads as TGTGCCAGCAGTTCCTGGACTAGCGGGAACACCGGGGAGCTGTTTTTT. V and J are TRBV6-4 and TRBJ2-2; the match to TRBD2 covers 10 bases. Germline-derived CDR1 and CDR2 are MRHNA and SNTAGT. J was trimmed by 1 base and V by 5 bases; bases with no gene match: 4. The CDR3 is 16 amino acids.

V is TRBV6-4 and J is TRBJ2-1; TRBD2 matches at 13 bases. J was trimmed by 5 bases and V by 2 bases; bases with no gene match: 0. Germline loops: CDR1 MRHNA, CDR2 SNTAGT. The CDR3 is 15 amino acids. This CDR3 reads CASSDGTSGDNEQFF. CDR3 nucleotide sequence: TGTGCCAGCAGTGACGGGACTAGCGGGGACAATGAGCAGTTCTTC.

The V call is TRBV6-1, the J call TRBJ1-3; possibly TRBD1 for D (6 bases). The V end was cut by 11 bases, the J end by 0 bases, with 11 bases between. There are 13 residues in the CDR3. Germline V CDR1 and CDR2: MNHNS, SASEGT. CDR3 sequence (DNA): TGTGCCGGCAAACAGGGCTCTGGAAACACCATATATTTT. Its translation is CAGKQGSGNTIYF.

The V call is TRBV5-5, the J call TRBJ1-5, with D possibly TRBD1 on 6 matching bases. The CDR3 totals 14 residues. Trimming cost V 4 bases and J 0 bases, with 8 bases left between them. CDR1 and CDR2 from the germline V gene are SGHKS and YYEKEE (reference sequence). The CDR3 region is CASSPGHSNQPQHF. CDR3 sequence (DNA): TGTGCCAGCAGCCCGGGACATAGCAATCAGCCCCAGCATTTT.

This chain joins TRBV2 and TRBJ2-4; no definite D call. The V end lost 5 bases, the J end lost 6 bases, and 11 bases lay between the germline ends. There are 13 residues in the CDR3. The germline V gene encodes CDR1 SNHLY and CDR2 FYNNEI. The CDR3 here is CASSLSAGNIQYF. The CDR3 region has the DNA TGTGCCAGCAGTTTGAGTGCAGGAAACATTCAGTACTTC. Together with reference TRBV2 and TRBJ2-4, the CDR3 gives the full variable domain: EPEVTQTPSHQVTQMGQEVILRCVPISNHLYFYWYRQILGQKVEFLVSFYNNEISEKSEIFDDQFSVERPDGSNFTLKIRSTKLEDSAMYFCASSLSAGNIQYFGAGTRLSVL.

The chain carries TRBV13 and TRBJ2-2, with D possibly TRBD2 on 5 matching bases. Germline V lookup: CDR1 PRHDT, CDR2 FYEKMQ (reference sequence). The CDR3 totals 13 residues. V lost 3 bases and J 6 bases, leaving 8 bases between the germline ends. In DNA, the CDR3 is TGTGCCAGCAGCTTTCAACTAGCCGGGGAGCTGTTTTTT. Translation gives CASSFQLAGELFF.

This clone was counted a single time. The chain joins TRBV4-3 to TRBJ2-1; D unclear. The CDR3 has 17 residues. V dropped 1 base and J dropped 3 bases, with 16 bases sitting between them. The germline CDR1 and CDR2 sequences are LGHNA and YSLEER. The CDR3 DNA sequence: TGCGCCAGCAGCCAAGCTAGTGCCGTACCGAGCTACAATGAGCAGTTCTTC. Translation: CASSQASAVPSYNEQFF.

The chain joins TRBV6-1 to TRBJ1-4; 7 bases are shared with TRBD1. This CDR3 has 15 amino acids. V gave up 0 bases and J gave up 2 bases; unmatched junction bases: 0. Germline values: CDR1 MNHNS, CDR2 SASEGT. Written as DNA, the CDR3 is TGTGCCAGCAGTGAAGCGACAGGGACTAATGAAAAACTGTTTTTT. This sequence encodes CASSEATGTNEKLFF.

This chain connects TRBV28 to TRBJ1-5; no clear D gene. The length of the CDR3 is 12 residues. Germline values: CDR1 MDHEN, CDR2 SYDVKM. V was cut by 2 bases and J by 11 bases, with 10 bases left in between. CDR3 DNA: TGTGCCAGCAGTTTAAGTTCCTCAGCCCAGCATTTT. It encodes CASSLSSSAQHF.

The chain couples TRBV19 to TRBJ2-1, with a weak D call TRBD2 (5 bases). The V and J ends lost 2 bases and 6 bases respectively, with 8 bases between them. Per germline, CDR1 LNHDA and CDR2 SQIVND (reference sequence). CDR3 length: 13 amino acids. This CDR3 is CASSIRLANEQFF. The CDR3 DNA is TGTGCCAGTAGTATAAGGCTAGCCAATGAGCAGTTCTTC.

The V gene is TRBV27, the J gene TRBJ2-1; D is unresolved. This CDR3 is built from 13 residues. V was trimmed by 2 bases and J by 5 bases, leaving 7 bases between them. Germline loops: CDR1 MNHEY, CDR2 SMNVEV (reference sequence). CDR3 protein: CASSLSSNNEQFF. The CDR3 DNA is TGTGCCAGCAGTTTAAGCTCAAACAATGAGCAGTTCTTC.

The V and J genes are TRBV7-3 and TRBJ2-5; D is perhaps TRBD2 (6 bases). The CDR3 runs to 13 residues. The ends were cut back, 5 bases at V and 3 bases at J, with 10 bases in the middle. Germline lookup yields CDR1 SGHTA and CDR2 FQGTGA. CDR3 amino acids: CASSREVEETQYF. CDR3 sequence (DNA): TGTGCCAGCAGCAGGGAGGTCGAAGAGACCCAGTACTTC.

This chain joins TRBV6-4 and TRBJ2-4, with D possibly TRBD1 on 6 matching bases. Trimming took off 0 bases at V and 6 bases at J, with 12 bases between the two ends. This CDR3 has 15 residues. The germline V gene encodes CDR1 MRHNA and CDR2 SNTAGT. For the CDR3, the DNA is TGTGCCAGCAGTGACTCAGCAGGGGAGTCAAACATTCAGTACTTC. Amino acids: CASSDSAGESNIQYF.